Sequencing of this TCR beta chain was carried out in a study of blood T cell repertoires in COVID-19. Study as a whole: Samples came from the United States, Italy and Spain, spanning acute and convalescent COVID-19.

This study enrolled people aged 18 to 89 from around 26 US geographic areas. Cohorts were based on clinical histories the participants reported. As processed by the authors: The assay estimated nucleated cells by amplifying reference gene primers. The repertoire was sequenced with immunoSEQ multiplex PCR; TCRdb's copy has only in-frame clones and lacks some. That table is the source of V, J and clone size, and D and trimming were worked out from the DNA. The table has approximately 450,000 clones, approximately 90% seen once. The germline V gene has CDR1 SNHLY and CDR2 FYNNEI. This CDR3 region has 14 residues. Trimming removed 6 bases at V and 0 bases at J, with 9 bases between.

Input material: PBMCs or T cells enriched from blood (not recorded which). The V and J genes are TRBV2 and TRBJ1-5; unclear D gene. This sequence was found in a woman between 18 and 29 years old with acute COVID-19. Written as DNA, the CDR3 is TGTGCCAGCAGGGCTCCATATAGCAATCAGCCCCAGCATTTT. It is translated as CASRAPYSNQPQHF.